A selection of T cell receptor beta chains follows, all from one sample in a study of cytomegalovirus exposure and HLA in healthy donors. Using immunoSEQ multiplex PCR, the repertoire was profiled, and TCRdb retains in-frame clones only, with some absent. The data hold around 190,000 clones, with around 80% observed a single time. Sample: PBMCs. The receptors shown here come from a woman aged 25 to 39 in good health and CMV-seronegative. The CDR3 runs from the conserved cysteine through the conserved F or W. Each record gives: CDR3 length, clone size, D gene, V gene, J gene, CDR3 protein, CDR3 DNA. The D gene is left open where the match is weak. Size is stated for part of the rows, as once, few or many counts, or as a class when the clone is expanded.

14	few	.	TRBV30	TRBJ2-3	CAWTAGQRVDTQYF	TGTGCCTGGACTGCGGGACAGCGAGTGGATACGCAGTATTTT
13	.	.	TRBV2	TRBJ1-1	CASKDDRNTEAFF	TGTGCCAGCAAGGATGACAGGAACACTGAAGCTTTCTTT
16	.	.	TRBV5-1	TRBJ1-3	CASRRDAGSTGNTIYF	TGCGCCAGCAGGCGAGACGCGGGCAGTACTGGAAACACCATATATTTT
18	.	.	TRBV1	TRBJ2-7	CTSSQPPWGRGSSYEQYF	.
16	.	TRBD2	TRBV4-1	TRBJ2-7	CASSQAQTSSAYEQYF	TGCGCCAGCAGCCAAGCCCAGACTAGCTCAGCCTACGAGCAGTACTTC
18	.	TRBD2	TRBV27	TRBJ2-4	CASSLGPNSGLGVGIQYF	TGTGCCAGCAGTTTGGGGCCTAATTCGGGACTAGGGGTGGGCATTCAGTACTTC
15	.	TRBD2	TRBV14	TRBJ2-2	CASSRGLADTGELFF	TGTGCCAGCAGCCGCGGACTAGCGGACACCGGGGAGCTGTTTTTT
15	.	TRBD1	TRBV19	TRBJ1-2	CASRNPGQGLGGYTF	TGTGCCAGTAGGAACCCGGGACAGGGGTTAGGCGGCTACACCTTC
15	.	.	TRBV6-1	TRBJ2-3	CASSEGWQNTDTQYF	TGTGCCAGCAGTGAAGGTTGGCAGAACACAGATACGCAGTATTTT
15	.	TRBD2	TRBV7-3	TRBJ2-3	CASSLRGGGTDTQYF	TGTGCCAGCAGCTTACGCGGGGGGGGCACAGATACGCAGTATTTT
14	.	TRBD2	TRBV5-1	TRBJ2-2	CAGSTSGTSGELFF	TGCGCCGGATCGACTAGCGGGACATCCGGGGAGCTGTTTTTT
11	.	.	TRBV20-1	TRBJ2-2	CSAGFTGELFF	TGCAGTGCCGGTTTCACCGGGGAGCTGTTTTTT
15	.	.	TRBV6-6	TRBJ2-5	CASRERYRREETQYF	TGTGCCAGCCGTGAGCGGTATCGGAGAGAGGAGACCCAGTACTTC
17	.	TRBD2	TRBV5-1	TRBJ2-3	CASSLSAGGPVGDTQYF	TGCGCCAGCAGCCTCTCAGCGGGGGGGCCAGTTGGAGATACGCAGTATTTT
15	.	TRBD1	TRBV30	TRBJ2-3	CAWSAGTGFTDTQYF	TGTGCCTGGAGCGCCGGGACAGGGTTCACAGATACGCAGTATTTT
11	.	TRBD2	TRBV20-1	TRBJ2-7	CSARRTSEQYF	TGCAGTGCTAGACGGACTAGCGAGCAGTACTTC
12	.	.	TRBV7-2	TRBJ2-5	CASSSLRETQYF	TGTGCCAGCAGCTCCCTTCGGGAGACCCAGTACTTC
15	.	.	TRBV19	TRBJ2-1	CASSMERVSYNEQFF	TGTGCCAGTAGTATGGAGCGGGTATCCTACAATGAGCAGTTCTTC
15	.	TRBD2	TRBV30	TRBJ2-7	CAWSEGLAGTYEQYF	TGTGCCTGGAGTGAGGGGCTAGCGGGAACCTACGAGCAGTACTTC
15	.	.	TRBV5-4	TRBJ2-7	CAFDPGRSDPYEQYF	TGTGCCTTCGACCCGGGTCGTAGCGATCCCTACGAGCAGTACTTC
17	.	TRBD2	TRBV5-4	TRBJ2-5	CASSPGTSGSFGETQYF	TGTGCCAGCAGCCCAGGGACTAGCGGGAGCTTTGGGGAGACCCAGTACTTC
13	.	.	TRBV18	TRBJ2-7	CASSPSDYHEQYF	TGTGCCAGCTCACCGTCAGACTACCACGAGCAGTACTTC
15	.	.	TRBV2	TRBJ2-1	CASSGQPAQYNEQFF	TGTGCCAGCAGTGGACAACCAGCTCAGTACAATGAGCAGTTCTTC
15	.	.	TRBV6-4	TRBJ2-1	CASSDSAGGVGEQFF	TGTGCCAGCAGTGACTCAGCTGGCGGGGTCGGTGAGCAGTTCTTC
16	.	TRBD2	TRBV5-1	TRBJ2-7	CASSLDGLAGRYEQYF	TGCGCCAGCAGCTTGGACGGACTAGCGGGGAGATACGAGCAGTACTTC
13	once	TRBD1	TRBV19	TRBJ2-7	CASTTDRPYEQYF	TGTGCCAGTACCACGGACAGGCCCTACGAGCAGTACTTC
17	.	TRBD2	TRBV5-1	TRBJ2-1	CASSPPATSGAGNEQFF	TGCGCCAGCAGCCCTCCCGCCACTAGCGGAGCAGGGAATGAGCAGTTCTTC
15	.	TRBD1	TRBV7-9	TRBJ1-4	CASSLNRGPNEKLFF	TGTGCCAGCAGCTTAAACAGGGGCCCTAATGAAAAACTGTTTTTT
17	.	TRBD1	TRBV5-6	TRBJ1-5	CASSEGQGSYSNQPQHF	TGTGCCAGCAGCGAGGGACAGGGGTCATATAGCAATCAGCCCCAGCATTTT
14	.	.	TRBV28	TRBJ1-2	CASSLYRANYGYTF	TGTGCCAGCAGTTTGTATAGAGCTAACTATGGCTACACCTTC
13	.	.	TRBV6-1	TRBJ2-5	CASSASAQETQYF	TGTGCCAGCTCAGCTAGCGCACAAGAGACCCAGTACTTC
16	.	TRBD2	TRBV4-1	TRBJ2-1	CASSRGGSGRRRQQFF	TGCGCCAGCAGCCGGGGTGGTAGCGGGAGGCGCCGCCAGCAGTTCTTC
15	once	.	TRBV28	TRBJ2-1	CASSSQTGPGNEQFF	TGTGCCAGCAGTTCCCAGACAGGTCCGGGGAATGAGCAGTTCTTC
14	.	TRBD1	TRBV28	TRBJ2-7	CASSLGDRLYEQYF	TGTGCCAGCAGTTTAGGGGACAGGCTGTACGAGCAGTACTTC
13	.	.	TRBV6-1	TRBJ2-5	CASGLAMGETQYF	TGTGCCAGCGGCCTAGCGATGGGAGAGACCCAGTACTTC
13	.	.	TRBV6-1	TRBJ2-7	CASSEPVSYEQYF	TGTGCCAGCAGTGAACCCGTCTCCTACGAGCAGTACTTC
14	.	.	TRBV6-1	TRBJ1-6	CATLQSSYNSPLHF	TGTGCCACCTTACAGAGCTCCTATAATTCACCCCTCCACTTT
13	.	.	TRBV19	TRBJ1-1	CASSIRQDREAFF	TGTGCCAGTAGTATCCGACAGGACAGAGAAGCTTTCTTT
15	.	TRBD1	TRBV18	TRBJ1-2	CASSPSSGQQNGYTF	TGTGCCAGCTCACCTTCCTCGGGACAGCAGAATGGCTACACCTTC
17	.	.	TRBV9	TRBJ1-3	CASSVAGTGSSGNTIYF	TGTGCCAGCAGCGTAGCTGGAACAGGCTCCTCTGGAAACACCATATATTTT
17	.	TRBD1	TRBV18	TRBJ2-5	CASSRTAGQGAWETQYF	TGTGCCAGCTCACGAACAGCGGGACAGGGGGCTTGGGAGACCCAGTACTTC
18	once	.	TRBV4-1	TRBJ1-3	CASSQDGQTLGSGNTIYF	TGCGCCAGCAGCCAAGATGGGCAAACCCTCGGCTCTGGAAACACCATATATTTT
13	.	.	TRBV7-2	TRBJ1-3	CASSPDRFGTIYF	TGTGCCAGCAGCCCCGACAGGTTCGGCACCATATATTTT
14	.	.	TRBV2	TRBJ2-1	CADAEGTTYNEQFF	TGTGCAGACGCGGAGGGGACGACCTACAATGAGCAGTTCTTC
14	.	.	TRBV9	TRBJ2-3	CASSAKGSTDTQYF	TGTGCCAGCAGTGCGAAGGGGAGCACAGATACGCAGTATTTT
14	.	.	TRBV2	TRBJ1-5	CASSPRAGNQPQHF	TGTGCCAGCAGTCCCCGGGCAGGGAATCAGCCCCAGCATTTT
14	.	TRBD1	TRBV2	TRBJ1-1	CASSGQALGTEAFF	TGTGCCAGCAGCGGACAGGCGTTGGGCACTGAAGCTTTCTTT
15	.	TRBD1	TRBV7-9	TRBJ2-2	CASRAGTGGTGELFF	TGTGCCAGCAGAGCCGGGACAGGGGGCACCGGGGAGCTGTTTTTT
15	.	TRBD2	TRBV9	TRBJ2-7	CASSVGASGRDEQYF	TGTGCCAGCAGCGTAGGGGCTAGCGGGAGGGACGAGCAGTACTTC
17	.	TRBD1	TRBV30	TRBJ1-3	CAWSVRGGQGSGNTIYF	TGTGCCTGGAGTGTACGGGGAGGACAGGGAAGTGGAAACACCATATATTTT
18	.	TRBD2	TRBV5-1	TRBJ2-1	CASSLTAPGLAGGYEQFF	TGCGCCAGCAGTCTCACCGCTCCGGGACTAGCGGGAGGGTATGAGCAGTTCTTC